This T cell receptor (beta chain) stems from a study of vaccination effects on CD4 cells after COVID-19. This CDR3 is 15 amino acids long. Germline V lookup: CDR1 SGHAT, CDR2 FQNNGV. The germline V and J ends were trimmed by 0 bases and 0 bases, with 9 bases remaining between them. With respect to this clone: The antigen is unknown.

TCRdb keeps only in-frame clones here, not all; method: immunoSEQ multiplex PCR. The data contain tens of thousands of clones, roughly 60% of them singletons. CD4+ T cells specific for antigen were expanded with viral peptide pools by the ViraFEST assay before sequencing. CD4+ T cell isolation took place after 10 days of culture. As their vaccination, participants received two doses of either BNT162b2 or mRNA-1273. The receptor was isolated from a human donor who received a COVID-19 vaccine. Source: CD4+ T cells from PBMCs cultured with SARS-CoV-2 spike peptides, taken after COVID-19 vaccination. The chain has TRBV11-2 and TRBJ2-7, with D uncertain. In nucleotides, the CDR3 is TGTGCCAGCAGCTTAGATCGCAGGCCCTCCTACGAGCAGTACTTC. This sequence encodes CASSLDRRPSYEQYF.